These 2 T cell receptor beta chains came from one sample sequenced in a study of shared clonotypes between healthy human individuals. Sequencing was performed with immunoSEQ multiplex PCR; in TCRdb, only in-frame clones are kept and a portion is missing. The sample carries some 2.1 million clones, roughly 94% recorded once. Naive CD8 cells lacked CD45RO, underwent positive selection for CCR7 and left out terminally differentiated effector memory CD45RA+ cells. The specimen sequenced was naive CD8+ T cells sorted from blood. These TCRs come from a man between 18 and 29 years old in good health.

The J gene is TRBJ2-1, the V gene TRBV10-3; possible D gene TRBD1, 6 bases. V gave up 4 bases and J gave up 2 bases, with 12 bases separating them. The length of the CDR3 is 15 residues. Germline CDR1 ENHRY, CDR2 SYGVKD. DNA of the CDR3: TGTGCCATCAGTGCGACAGGAACTACCTACAATGAGCAGTTCTTC. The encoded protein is CAISATGTTYNEQFF.

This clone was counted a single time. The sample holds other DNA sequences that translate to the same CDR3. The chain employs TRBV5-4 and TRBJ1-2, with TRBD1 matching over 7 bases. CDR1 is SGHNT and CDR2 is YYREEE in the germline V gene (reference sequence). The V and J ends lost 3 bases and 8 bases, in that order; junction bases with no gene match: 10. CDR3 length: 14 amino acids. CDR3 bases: TGTGCCAGCAGCTCCAAAACAGGGGATTACGGCTACACCTTC. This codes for CASSSKTGDYGYTF.